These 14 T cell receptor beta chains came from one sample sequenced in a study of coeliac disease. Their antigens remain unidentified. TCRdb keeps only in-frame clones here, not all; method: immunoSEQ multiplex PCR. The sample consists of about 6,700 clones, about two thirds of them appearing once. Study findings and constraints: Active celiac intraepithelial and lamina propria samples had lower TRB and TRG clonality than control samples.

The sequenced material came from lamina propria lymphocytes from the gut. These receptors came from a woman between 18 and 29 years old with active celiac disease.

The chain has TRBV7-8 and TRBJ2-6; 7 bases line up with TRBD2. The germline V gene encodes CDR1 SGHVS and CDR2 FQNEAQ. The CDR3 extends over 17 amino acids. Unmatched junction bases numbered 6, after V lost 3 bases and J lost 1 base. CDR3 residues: CASSFRSGNSGANVLTF. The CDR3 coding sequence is TGTGCCAGCAGCTTCCGGAGCGGGAATTCTGGGGCCAACGTCCTGACTTTC.

The CDR3 nucleotides read TGTGCCAGCAGTTTGGGGCAGGGTTATCGTTCACCCCTCCACTTT. This translates into CASSLGQGYRSPLHF. This chain links TRBV28 with TRBJ1-6; a possible D gene is TRBD1 (5 bases). Germline values: CDR1 MDHEN, CDR2 SYDVKM. This CDR3 is built from 15 residues. V lost 3 bases and J 9 bases, leaving 15 bases between the germline ends.

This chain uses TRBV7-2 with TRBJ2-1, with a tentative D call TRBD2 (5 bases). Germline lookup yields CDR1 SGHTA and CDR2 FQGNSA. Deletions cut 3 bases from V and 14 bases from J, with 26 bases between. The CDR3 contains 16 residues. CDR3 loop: CASSFPLERFDFEEFF. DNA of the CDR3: TGTGCCAGCAGCTTCCCACTAGAACGGTTTGATTTCGAAGAGTTCTTC.

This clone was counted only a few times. The CDR3 DNA is TGTGCCATCAGTGAGACAGGGGCGAACACTGAAGCTTTCTTT. Residues: CAISETGANTEAFF. The J gene is TRBJ1-1, the V gene TRBV10-3, with 7 nucleotides matching TRBD1. The CDR3 sequence is 14 residues long. V lost 2 bases and J lost 1; bases outside the gene matches: 1. CDR1 and CDR2 from the germline V gene are ENHRY and SYGVKD.

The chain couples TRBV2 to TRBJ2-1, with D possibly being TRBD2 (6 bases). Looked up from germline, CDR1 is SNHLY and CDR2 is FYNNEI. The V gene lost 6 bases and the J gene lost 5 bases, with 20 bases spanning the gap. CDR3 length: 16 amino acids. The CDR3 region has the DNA TGTGCCAGCAGGAATCCGGGAGAAAGAGCCCACAATGAGCAGTTCTTC. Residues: CASRNPGERAHNEQFF. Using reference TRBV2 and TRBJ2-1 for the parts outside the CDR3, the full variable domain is EPEVTQTPSHQVTQMGQEVILRCVPISNHLYFYWYRQILGQKVEFLVSFYNNEISEKSEIFDDQFSVERPDGSNFTLKIRSTKLEDSAMYFCASRNPGERAHNEQFFGPGTRLTVL.

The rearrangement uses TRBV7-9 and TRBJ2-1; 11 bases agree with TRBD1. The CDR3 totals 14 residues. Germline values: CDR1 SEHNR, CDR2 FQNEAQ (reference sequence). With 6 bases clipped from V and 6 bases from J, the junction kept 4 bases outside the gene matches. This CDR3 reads CASRAGTGGNEQFF. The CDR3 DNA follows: TGTGCCAGCAGGGCCGGGACAGGGGGCAATGAGCAGTTCTTC. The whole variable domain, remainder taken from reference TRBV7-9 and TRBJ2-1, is DTGVSQNPRHKITKRGQNVTFRCDPISEHNRLYWYRQTLGQGPEFLTYFQNEAQLEKSRLLSDRFSAERPKGSFSTLEIQRTEQGDSAMYLCASRAGTGGNEQFFGPGTRLTVL.

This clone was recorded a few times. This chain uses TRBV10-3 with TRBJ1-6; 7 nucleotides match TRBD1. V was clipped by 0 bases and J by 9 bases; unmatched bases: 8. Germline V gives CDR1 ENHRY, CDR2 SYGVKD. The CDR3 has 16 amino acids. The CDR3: CAISESGGQVASPLHF. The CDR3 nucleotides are TGTGCCATCAGTGAGTCGGGAGGACAGGTCGCTTCACCCCTCCACTTT.

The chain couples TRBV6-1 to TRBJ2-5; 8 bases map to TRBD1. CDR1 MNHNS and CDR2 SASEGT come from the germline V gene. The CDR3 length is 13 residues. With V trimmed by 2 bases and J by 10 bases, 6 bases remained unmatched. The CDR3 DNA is TGTGCCAGCAGTGAACAGGGGGCTTTTAGCCAGTACTTC. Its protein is CASSEQGAFSQYF.

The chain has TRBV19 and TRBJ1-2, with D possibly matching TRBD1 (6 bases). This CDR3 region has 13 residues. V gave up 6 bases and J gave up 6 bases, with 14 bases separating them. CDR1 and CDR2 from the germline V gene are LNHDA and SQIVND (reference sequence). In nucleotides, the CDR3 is TGTGCCAGTAGCTCGAGACAGGCTAATGGCTACACCTTC. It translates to CASSSRQANGYTF.

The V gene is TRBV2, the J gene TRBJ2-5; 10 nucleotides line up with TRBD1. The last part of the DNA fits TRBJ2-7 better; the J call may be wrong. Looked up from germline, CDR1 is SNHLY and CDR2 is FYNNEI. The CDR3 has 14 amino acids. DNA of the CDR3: TGTGCCAGCAAGACAGGGACAGGGGTCTACGAGCAGTACTTC. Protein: CASKTGTGVYEQYF.

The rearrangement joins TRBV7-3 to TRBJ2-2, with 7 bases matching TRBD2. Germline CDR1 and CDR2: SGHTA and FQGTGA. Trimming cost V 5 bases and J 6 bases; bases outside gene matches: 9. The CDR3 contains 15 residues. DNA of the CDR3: TGTGCCAGCAGCCCCTTGGGAGGGGTGTCCGGGGAGCTGTTTTTT. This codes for CASSPLGGVSGELFF.

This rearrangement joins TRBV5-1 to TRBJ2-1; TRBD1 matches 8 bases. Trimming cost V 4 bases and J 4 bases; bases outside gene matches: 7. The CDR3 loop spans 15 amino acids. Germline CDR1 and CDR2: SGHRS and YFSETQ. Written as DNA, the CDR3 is TGCGCCAGCAGCCAACAGGGGGGATTTTACAATGAGCAGTTCTTC. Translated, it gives CASSQQGGFYNEQFF.

The CDR3 reads CASSFTPGQRQETQYF. The CDR3 nucleotides are TGTGCCAGCAGCTTCACACCGGGACAACGACAAGAGACCCAGTACTTC. The chain uses TRBV9 and TRBJ2-5, with a weak D call TRBD1 (6 bases). This CDR3 is 16 amino acids long. Trimming shortened V by 4 bases and J by 2 bases, and 18 bases separated the two germline ends. The germline V gene has CDR1 SGDLS and CDR2 YYNGEE.

The CDR3 nucleotides are TGTGCCAGCAGCCGAGGGACAGACAATCAGCCCCAGCATTTT. It translates to CASSRGTDNQPQHF. The chain uses TRBV5-6 and TRBJ1-5; 7 positions agree with TRBD1. The CDR3 has 14 residues. Germline CDR1 and CDR2: SGHDT and YYEEEE. V trimming: 4 bases; J trimming: 3 bases; junction bases outside the gene matches: 4.